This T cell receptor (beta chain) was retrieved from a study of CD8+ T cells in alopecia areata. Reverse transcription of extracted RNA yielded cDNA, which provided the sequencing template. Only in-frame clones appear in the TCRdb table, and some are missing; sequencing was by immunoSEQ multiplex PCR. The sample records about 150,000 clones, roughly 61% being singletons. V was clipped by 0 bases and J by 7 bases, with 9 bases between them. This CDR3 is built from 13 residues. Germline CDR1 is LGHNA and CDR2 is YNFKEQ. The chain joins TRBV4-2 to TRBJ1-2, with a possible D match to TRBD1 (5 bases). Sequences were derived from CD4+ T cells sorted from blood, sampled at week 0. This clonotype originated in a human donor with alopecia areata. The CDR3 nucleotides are TGTGCCAGCAGCCAAGATTCAGGGTTTGGCTACACCTTC. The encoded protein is CASSQDSGFGYTF.